These 25 T cell receptor beta chains share one sample of origin, sequenced in a study of blood T cell repertoires in COVID-19. Measured with immunoSEQ multiplex PCR; TCRdb has only the in-frame clones, and not every one. Of 150,000 or so clones listed, around 88% are singletons. Sequences were obtained from peripheral blood. The receptors stem from an older woman with acute or convalescent COVID-19.

The chain uses TRBV29-1 and TRBJ2-2; 10 bases are a match to TRBD2. CDR1 SQVTM and CDR2 ANQGSEA come from the germline V gene. The J segment lost 0 bases and the V segment lost 5 bases, leaving 3 bases of the junction unmatched. The CDR3 loop spans 15 amino acids. This CDR3 is CSVLGLATNTGELFF. CDR3 coding DNA: TGCAGCGTTTTGGGACTAGCGACGAACACCGGGGAGCTGTTTTTT.

The chain joins TRBV11-1 to TRBJ2-2; D unclear. There are 14 residues in the CDR3. The V end was cut by 4 bases, the J end by 2 bases, with 8 bases between. CDR1 and CDR2 from the germline V gene are SGHAT and FQDESV (reference sequence). The DNA of the CDR3 is TGTGCCAGCAGCTCCAACAGTAACACCGGGGAGCTGTTTTTT. Protein sequence: CASSSNSNTGELFF.

This chain uses TRBV7-3 with TRBJ2-3; a weak D match, TRBD1 (6 bases). Trimming took off 6 bases at V and 5 bases at J, with 21 bases between the two ends. The CDR3 is 16 amino acids. CDR1 SGHTA and CDR2 FQGTGA come from the germline V gene. The CDR3: CASSFGFWTERDTQYF. The CDR3, as DNA: TGTGCCAGCAGTTTTGGGTTCTGGACAGAAAGAGATACGCAGTATTTT. The full variable domain, with the rest looked up from reference TRBV7-3 and TRBJ2-3, is GAGVSQTPSNKVTEKGKYVELRCDPISGHTALYWYRQSLGQGPEFLIYFQGTGAADDSGLPNDRFFAVRPEGSVSTLKIQRTERGDSAVYLCASSFGFWTERDTQYFGPGTRLTVL.

This chain links TRBV7-2 with TRBJ1-2; D perhaps matches TRBD1 (5 bases). V was cut by 5 bases and J by 4 bases, with 14 bases left in between. The CDR3 spans 14 residues. Germline values: CDR1 SGHTA, CDR2 FQGNSA. The CDR3: CASSEQVSTYGYTF. The CDR3, as DNA: TGTGCCAGCAGCGAACAGGTTTCCACCTATGGCTACACCTTC. The complete variable domain, with remaining parts taken from reference TRBV7-2 and TRBJ1-2, reads GAGVSQSPSNKVTEKGKDVELRCDPISGHTALYWYRQSLGQGLEFLIYFQGNSAPDKSGLPSDRFSAERTGGSVSTLTIQRTQQEDSAVYLCASSEQVSTYGYTFGSGTRLTVV.

The V call is TRBV2, the J call TRBJ1-1, with TRBD1 matching 11 bases. This CDR3 comprises 16 residues. The germline V gene has CDR1 SNHLY and CDR2 FYNNEI. With V trimmed by 2 bases and J by 4 bases, 6 bases remained unmatched. Here the CDR3 reads CASSETGTGGSTEAFF. The CDR3 DNA sequence: TGTGCCAGCAGTGAAACCGGGACAGGGGGTTCCACTGAAGCTTTCTTT.

CDR3 in amino acids: CASSVTGQGLEQYF. The DNA for the CDR3 is TGTGCCAGCAGCGTAACAGGACAGGGGCTCGAGCAGTACTTC. This chain uses TRBV9 with TRBJ2-7, with 9 bases identical to TRBD1. Germline V gene sequence: CDR1 SGDLS, CDR2 YYNGEE. J gave up 6 bases and V 1 base, and 5 bases lay outside the gene matches. The length of the CDR3 is 14 residues.

The V call is TRBV15, the J call TRBJ1-2; TRBD1 is a possible D gene (5 bases). V was cut by 0 bases and J by 8 bases, with 13 bases left in between. This CDR3 region has 14 residues. Germline V gives CDR1 LNHNV, CDR2 YYDKDF (reference sequence). The DNA of the CDR3 is TGTGCCACCAGCAGAGATCGGAGGGGTGGGGGCTACACCTTC. Translating it yields CATSRDRRGGGYTF.

The genes are TRBV5-4 and TRBJ1-5; D possibly corresponds to TRBD1 (5 bases). The CDR3 runs 16 residues. The germline gives CDR1 SGHNT, CDR2 YYREEE (reference sequence). V was trimmed by 0 bases and J by 3 bases, leaving 13 bases between them. The CDR3 sequence is CASSLASGLLNQPQHF. The CDR3 nucleotides read TGTGCCAGCAGCTTGGCCTCAGGGCTCCTCAATCAGCCCCAGCATTTT.

The chain has TRBV18 and TRBJ1-5, with unresolved D. Germline V gene sequence: CDR1 KGHSH, CDR2 LQKENI. CDR3 length: 14 amino acids. The germline V and J ends were trimmed by 5 bases and 6 bases, with 14 bases remaining between them. CDR3 DNA: TGTGCCAGCTCAGAATACGGGGAGGGTCAGCCCCAGCATTTT. It codes for CASSEYGEGQPQHF.

This chain joins TRBV15 and TRBJ1-2; tentatively, D is TRBD1 (5 bases). The germline CDR1 and CDR2 sequences are LNHNV and YYDKDF (reference sequence). The CDR3 is made up of 13 amino acids. The V end was cut by 0 bases, the J end by 8 bases, with 10 bases between. This chain's CDR3 is CATSRDQGAGYTF. Here the CDR3 DNA reads TGTGCCACCAGCAGAGATCAAGGGGCGGGCTACACCTTC.

The J gene is TRBJ2-7, the V gene TRBV7-8, with 7 nucleotides matching TRBD2. This CDR3 region has 16 residues. V gave up 1 base and J gave up 1 base; unmatched junction bases: 7. Germline CDR1 is SGHVS and CDR2 is FQNEAQ. The CDR3, as DNA: TGTGCCAGCAGCTTAGTGGGCGGGGGAGCATCCTACGAGCAGTACTTC. It is translated as CASSLVGGGASYEQYF. Full variable domain (remainder filled in from reference TRBV7-8 and TRBJ2-7): GAGVSQSPRYKVAKRGQDVALRCDPISGHVSLFWYQQALGQGPEFLTYFQNEAQLDKSGLPSDRFFAERPEGSVSTLKIQRTQQEDSAVYLCASSLVGGGASYEQYFGPGTRLTVT.

This clone was seen only a few times. The V gene is TRBV7-3, the J gene TRBJ2-1; 13 nucleotides agree with TRBD2. V shed 6 bases and J 8 bases; nucleotides not matched to a gene: 10. The CDR3 sequence is 16 residues long. CDR1 and CDR2 (germline): SGHTA, FQGTGA. For the CDR3, the DNA is TGTGCCAGCAGTTTTACCGGGACTAGCGGGGTGGATGAGCAGTTCTTC. Its translation: CASSFTGTSGVDEQFF.

The chain is built from TRBV7-6 and TRBJ1-2; D is unclear. Germline CDR1 is SGHVS and CDR2 is FNYEAQ. V lost 4 bases and J 0 bases, leaving 18 bases between the germline ends. The CDR3 covers 17 residues. CDR3 sequence: CASSSLFRSETNYGYTF. As DNA, the CDR3 is TGTGCCAGCAGCTCGCTCTTCAGGTCAGAGACTAACTATGGCTACACCTTC.

The rearrangement links TRBV7-2 to TRBJ2-2; TRBD1 agrees at 7 bases. The CDR3 runs 16 residues. The germline CDR1 and CDR2 sequences are SGHTA and FQGNSA. With V trimmed by 5 bases and J by 0 bases, 6 bases remained unmatched. CDR3 bases: TGTGCCAGCAGCAAGGGGGCTACCACGAACACCGGGGAGCTGTTTTTT. Its protein is CASSKGATTNTGELFF.

This chain connects TRBV28 to TRBJ1-6, with a weak D call TRBD1 (6 bases). The CDR3 totals 12 residues. The ends were cut back, 6 bases at V and 10 bases at J, with 10 bases in the middle. Germline V lookup: CDR1 MDHEN, CDR2 SYDVKM. Here the CDR3 DNA reads TGTGCCAGCAGAGAGGGGGACTCACCCCTCCACTTT. It yields the protein CASREGDSPLHF.

This clone was seen only once. The chain employs TRBV11-3 and TRBJ2-2; the D gene is possibly TRBD1 (5 bases). The CDR3 consists of 15 residues. Germline CDR1 reads SGHNT; CDR2 reads YENEEA. Trimming cost V 5 bases and J 5 bases, with 15 bases left between them. CDR3 bases: TGTGCCAGCAGCCTGACGCAGGGATATACCGGGGAGCTGTTTTTT. Translation gives CASSLTQGYTGELFF.

This chain connects TRBV24-1 to TRBJ2-3; D perhaps matches TRBD2 (5 bases). CDR1 is KGHDR and CDR2 is SFDVKD in the germline V gene. V lost 4 bases and J 0 bases, leaving 19 bases between the germline ends. The CDR3 totals 18 residues. CDR3 sequence reads: CATSESGLTTTSTDTQYF. The CDR3 DNA sequence: TGTGCCACCAGTGAGTCGGGGTTGACTACGACTAGCACAGATACGCAGTATTTT.

The rearrangement links TRBV7-2 to TRBJ2-7; 8 bases line up with TRBD2. Germline loops: CDR1 SGHTA, CDR2 FQGNSA. V shed 3 bases and J 2 bases; nucleotides not matched to a gene: 6. The CDR3 covers 15 residues. The CDR3 here is CASSFSGAGPYEQYF. CDR3 coding DNA: TGTGCCAGCAGCTTTAGCGGGGCTGGCCCCTACGAGCAGTACTTC.

The chain links TRBV11-2 to TRBJ2-5, with 9 bases matching TRBD2. Germline loops: CDR1 SGHAT, CDR2 FQNNGV. V lost 4 bases, J lost 5 bases, and 5 bases stayed unmatched. The CDR3 has 14 residues. The CDR3 coding sequence is TGTGCCAGCAGCTCGCGGGGGGGCCCTGAGACCCAGTACTTC. This encodes CASSSRGGPETQYF.

Only a few counts were recorded for this clone. The chain combines TRBV10-3 with TRBJ1-1, with D perhaps TRBD1 (6 bases). The CDR3 runs 13 residues. Trimming stripped 10 bases from V and 4 bases from J, with 16 bases between. The V gene's germline CDR1 is ENHRY and CDR2 SYGVKD. In DNA, the CDR3 is TGTGCCACAGCAGGGGCACCCGTCACTGAAGCTTTCTTT. Translated, it gives CATAGAPVTEAFF.

The rearrangement links TRBV7-3 to TRBJ1-1, with TRBD1 identical over 8 bases. Losses at the gene ends were 6 bases for V and 8 bases for J; bases not matched to a gene: 8. Looked up from germline, CDR1 is SGHTA and CDR2 is FQGTGA. There are 13 residues in the CDR3. The CDR3 loop is CASSPSGGSEAFF. For the CDR3, the DNA is TGTGCCAGCAGTCCCTCAGGGGGCTCCGAAGCTTTCTTT.

This chain connects TRBV7-2 to TRBJ1-3, with D unclear. The CDR3 loop spans 14 amino acids. V was trimmed by 7 bases and J by 4 bases, leaving 14 bases between them. The germline CDR1 and CDR2 sequences are SGHTA and FQGNSA. CDR3 loop: CASIVRGTGNTIYF. The CDR3, as DNA: TGTGCCAGCATCGTACGCGGTACCGGAAACACCATATATTTT.

This clone was seen just once. The chain combines TRBV6-4 with TRBJ1-5; D possibly corresponds to TRBD1 (6 bases). Germline V gene lookup returns CDR1 MRHNA and CDR2 SNTAGT. V was trimmed by 3 bases and J by 6 bases, leaving 12 bases between them. CDR3 length: 14 residues. CDR3 in DNA: TGTGCCAGCAGTGAAGGGGGGGCAGGTCAGCCCCAGCATTTT. This codes for CASSEGGAGQPQHF.

V usage is TRBV27 and J usage is TRBJ2-2, with D possibly being TRBD1 (6 bases). Germline-derived CDR1 and CDR2 are MNHEY and SMNVEV (reference sequence). This CDR3 spans 18 amino acids. V lost 3 bases, J lost 2 bases, and 19 bases lay in between. The CDR3 DNA follows: TGTGCCAGCAGTTTGCGACAATCGGCAGGGGCTAACACCGGGGAGCTGTTTTTT. This codes for CASSLRQSAGANTGELFF.

On this clone itself: This sample also contains other DNA sequences that code for the same CDR3. V usage is TRBV19 and J usage is TRBJ2-3; 7 bases map to TRBD1. V was pared by 4 bases and J by 3 bases, with 7 bases of the junction left unmatched. Germline-derived CDR1 and CDR2 are LNHDA and SQIVND (reference sequence). There are 15 residues in the CDR3. The CDR3 DNA sequence: TGTGCCAGTAGTACTGACAGGGTTAGGACAGATACGCAGTATTTT. Its translation is CASSTDRVRTDTQYF.